This is a list of T cell receptor beta chains from one sample in a study of CD8+CD57+ T cells in acquired aplastic anemia. TCRdb redid the calling of the reads with MiXCR, one entry per CDR3 protein. The sample includes 250,000 to 300,000 distinct CDR3 sequences, 56% seen only once; the top ten take 7% to 9%. What was sequenced was sorted CD4+, CD8+, or CD8+CD57+ T cells (not recorded which) from PBMCs. The receptors derive from a human donor with severe aplastic anemia or a healthy control (not recorded which). The CDR3 runs from the conserved cysteine through the conserved F or W. Fields, in order: clone size, V gene, CDR3 length, D gene, J gene, CDR3 DNA, CDR3 protein. A D gene is named only where the DNA matches it firmly. Clone size appears in some rows only: once, few, many, or a class for an expanded clone.

>few|TRBV20-1|13|NA|TRBJ2-7
TGCAGTGCCCCCGACCGATCGCGGTACGAGCAGTACTTC
CSAPDRSRYEQYF
>many|TRBV19|16|NA|TRBJ1-3
TGTGCCAGCAGCACAATTAGTCCGCCATCTGGAAACACCATATATTTT
CASSTISPPSGNTIYF
>few|TRBV29-1|12|NA|TRBJ2-7
TGCAGTGCCCTTGGACAATCCCACGAGCAGTACTTC
CSALGQSHEQYF
>NA|TRBV2|15|TRBD1|TRBJ2-7
TGTGCCAGCACTCCCCGGGACAGACTAACCTACGAGCAGTACTTC
CASTPRDRLTYEQYF
>NA|TRBV7-9|15|NA|TRBJ2-7
TGTGCCAGCAGCTTAGAGGTAGGGTCGGTCTACGAGCAGTACTTC
CASSLEVGSVYEQYF
>NA|TRBV10-3|15|NA|TRBJ1-1
TGTGCCATCAGTGAGTCTCAGGCCCTGAACACTGAAGCTTTCTTT
CAISESQALNTEAFF
>NA|TRBV20-1|13|TRBD1|TRBJ2-7
TGCAGTGCTAGGGACAGGACCGAATACGAGCAGTACTTC
CSARDRTEYEQYF
>NA|TRBV19|13|TRBD1|TRBJ2-5
TGTGCCAGTGCAGGGGGCGCCAGGGAGACCCAGTACTTC
CASAGGARETQYF
>NA|TRBV5-1|12|NA|TRBJ2-5
TGTGCCAGCAGACGATGGGGGGAGACCCAGTACTTC
CASRRWGETQYF
>NA|TRBV7-3|15|NA|TRBJ1-3
TGTGCCAGCAGCATACAGGGTATACCTGGAAACACCATATATTTT
CASSIQGIPGNTIYF
>NA|TRBV29-1|12|NA|TRBJ2-5
TGCAGCGTTCTTCTGAGTGGAGAAACCCAGTACTTC
CSVLLSGETQYF
>NA|TRBV7-8|15|NA|TRBJ1-5
TGTGCCAGCAGCTTCTTAGGTTATAGCAATCAGCCCCAGCATTTT
CASSFLGYSNQPQHF
>many|TRBV19|19|NA|TRBJ2-6
TGTGCCAGTAGCGTCCGTGTACACACTGGACTCTCTGGGGCCAACGTCCTGACTTTC
CASSVRVHTGLSGANVLTF
>NA|TRBV19|13|TRBD1|TRBJ1-2
TGTGCCAGTACCCAGGGGGGAGGAGGCCGCTACACCTTC
CASTQGGGGRYTF